The T cell receptor beta chain described here comes from a study of T-cell memory formation after mild COVID-19. Study-wide points: That cross-reactive memory joined was suggested by some responding clones appearing in pre-infection memory.

Constant-segment-primed 5'RACE gave TCR alpha and TCR beta cDNA libraries with sample barcodes and UMIs. One entry per CDR3 protein results from TCRdb running MiXCR on the 5' RACE reads. Of about 390,000 distinct CDR3 sequences detected, roughly 15% appear once; the ten largest clones hold 20% to 25%. The CDR3 is 14 amino acids. The V end was cut by 0 bases, the J end by 6 bases, with 12 bases between. Germline values: CDR1 SGHKS, CDR2 YYEKEE (reference sequence). On this clonotype: Antigen specificity is unknown.

Sequenced sample: PBMCs or a T cell subset sorted from them (not recorded which). The chain has TRBV5-5 and TRBJ1-1; a possible D gene is TRBD1 (5 bases). This TCR was recovered from a young man who had mild COVID-19 (a few samples of this study predate the infection). Cell type and time point are not known. Here the CDR3 DNA reads TGTGCCAGCAGCTTGGCCGGGGGTAACGCTGAAGCTTTCTTT. Amino acids: CASSLAGGNAEAFF.